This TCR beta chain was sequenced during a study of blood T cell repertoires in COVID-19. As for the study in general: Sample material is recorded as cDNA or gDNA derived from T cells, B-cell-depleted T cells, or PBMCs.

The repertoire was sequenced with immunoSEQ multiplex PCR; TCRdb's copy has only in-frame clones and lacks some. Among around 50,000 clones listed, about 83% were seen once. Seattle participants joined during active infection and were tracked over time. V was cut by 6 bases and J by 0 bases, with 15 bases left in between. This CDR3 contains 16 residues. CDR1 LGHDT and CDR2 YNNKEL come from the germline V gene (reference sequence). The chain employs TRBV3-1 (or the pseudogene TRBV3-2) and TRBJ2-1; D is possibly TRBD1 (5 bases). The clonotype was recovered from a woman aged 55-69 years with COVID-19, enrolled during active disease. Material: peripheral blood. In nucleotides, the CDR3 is TGTGCCAGCAGTCGCACAGGCCCCAGCTCCTACAATGAGCAGTTCTTC. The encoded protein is CASSRTGPSSYNEQFF.